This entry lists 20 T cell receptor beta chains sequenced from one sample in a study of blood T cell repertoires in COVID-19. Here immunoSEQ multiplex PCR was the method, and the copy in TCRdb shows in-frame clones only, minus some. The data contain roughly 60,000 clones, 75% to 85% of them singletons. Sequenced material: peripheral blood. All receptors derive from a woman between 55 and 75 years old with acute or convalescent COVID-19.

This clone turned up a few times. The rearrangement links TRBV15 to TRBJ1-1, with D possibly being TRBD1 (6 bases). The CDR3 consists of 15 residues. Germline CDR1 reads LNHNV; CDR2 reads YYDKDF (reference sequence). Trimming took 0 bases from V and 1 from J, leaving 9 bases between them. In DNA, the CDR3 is TGTGCCACCAGCAGAGATTACAGGGAGAACACTGAAGCTTTCTTT. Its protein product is CATSRDYRENTEAFF.

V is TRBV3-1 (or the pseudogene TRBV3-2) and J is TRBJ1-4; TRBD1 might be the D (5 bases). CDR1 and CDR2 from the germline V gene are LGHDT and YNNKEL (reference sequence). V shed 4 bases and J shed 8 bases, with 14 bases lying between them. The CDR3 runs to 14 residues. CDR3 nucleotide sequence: TGTGCCAGCAGCCCCCAATGGGGGGGGGAAAAACTGTTTTTT. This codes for CASSPQWGGEKLFF.

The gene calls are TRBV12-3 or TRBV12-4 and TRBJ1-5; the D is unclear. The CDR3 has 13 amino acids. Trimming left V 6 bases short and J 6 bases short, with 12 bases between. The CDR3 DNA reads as TGTGCCAGCAGCGAACGTGGAGGTCAGCCCCAGCATTTT. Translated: CASSERGGQPQHF.

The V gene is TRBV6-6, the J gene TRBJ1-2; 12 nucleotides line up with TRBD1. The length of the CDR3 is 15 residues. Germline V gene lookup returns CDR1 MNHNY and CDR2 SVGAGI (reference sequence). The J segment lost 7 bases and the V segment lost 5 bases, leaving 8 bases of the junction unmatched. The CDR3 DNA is TGTGCCAGCAGTCCCGGGACAGGGGGCGCGGGTGGCTACACCTTC. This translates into CASSPGTGGAGGYTF.

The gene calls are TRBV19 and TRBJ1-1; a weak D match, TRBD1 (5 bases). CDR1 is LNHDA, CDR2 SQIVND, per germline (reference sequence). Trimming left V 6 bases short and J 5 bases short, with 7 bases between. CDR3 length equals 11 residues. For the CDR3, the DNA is TGTGCCAGTAGCCAGGGAACTGAAGCTTTCTTT. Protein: CASSQGTEAFF.

The CDR3 region is CASSGMRGSTDTQYF. In DNA form, the CDR3 reads TGTGCCAGCTCAGGGATGCGGGGCAGCACAGATACGCAGTATTTT. The V gene is TRBV18, the J gene TRBJ2-3; TRBD2 is a possible D gene (6 bases). The CDR3 contains 15 residues. V gave up 5 bases and J gave up 0 bases, with 12 bases separating them. CDR1 KGHSH and CDR2 LQKENI come from the germline V gene.

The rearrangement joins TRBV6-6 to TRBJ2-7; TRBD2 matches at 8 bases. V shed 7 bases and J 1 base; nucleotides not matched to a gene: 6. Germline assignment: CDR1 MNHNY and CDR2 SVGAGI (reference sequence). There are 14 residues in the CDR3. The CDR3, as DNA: TGTGCCAGCAACCCCGGGGGGGTTTCCTACGAGCAGTACTTC. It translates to CASNPGGVSYEQYF.

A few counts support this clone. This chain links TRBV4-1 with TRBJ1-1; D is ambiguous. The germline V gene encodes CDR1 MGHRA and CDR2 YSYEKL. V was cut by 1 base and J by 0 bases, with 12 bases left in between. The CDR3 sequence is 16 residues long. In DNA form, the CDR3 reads TGCGCCAGCAGCCAAGCCCACAGATTTATGAACACTGAAGCTTTCTTT. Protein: CASSQAHRFMNTEAFF.

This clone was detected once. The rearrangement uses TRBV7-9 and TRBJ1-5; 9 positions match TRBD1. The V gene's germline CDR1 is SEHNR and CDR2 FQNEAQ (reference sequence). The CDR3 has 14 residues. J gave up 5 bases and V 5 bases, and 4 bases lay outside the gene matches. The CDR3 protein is CASSPDRGDQPQHF. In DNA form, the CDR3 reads TGTGCCAGCAGCCCAGACAGGGGGGATCAGCCCCAGCATTTT.

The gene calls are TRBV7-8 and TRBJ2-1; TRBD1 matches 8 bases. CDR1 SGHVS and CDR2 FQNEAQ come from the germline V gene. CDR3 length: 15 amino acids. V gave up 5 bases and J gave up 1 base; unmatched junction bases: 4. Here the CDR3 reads CASSADRGSYNEQFF. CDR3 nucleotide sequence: TGTGCCAGCAGCGCAGACAGGGGATCCTACAATGAGCAGTTCTTC.

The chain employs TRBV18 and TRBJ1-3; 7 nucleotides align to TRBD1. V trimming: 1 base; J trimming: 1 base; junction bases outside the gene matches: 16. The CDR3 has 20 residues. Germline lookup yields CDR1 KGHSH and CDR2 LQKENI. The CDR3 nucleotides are TGTGCCAGCTCACCACTTCTAACAGGGGCTACCTGGAGATCTGGAAACACCATATATTTT. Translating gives CASSPLLTGATWRSGNTIYF.

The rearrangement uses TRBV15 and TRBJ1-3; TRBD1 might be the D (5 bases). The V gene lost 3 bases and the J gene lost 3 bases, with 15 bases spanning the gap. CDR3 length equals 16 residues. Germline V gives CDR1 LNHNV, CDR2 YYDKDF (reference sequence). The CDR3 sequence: CATSSQPGPNGNTIYF. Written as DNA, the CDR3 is TGTGCCACCAGCAGTCAACCAGGGCCAAATGGAAACACCATATATTTT.

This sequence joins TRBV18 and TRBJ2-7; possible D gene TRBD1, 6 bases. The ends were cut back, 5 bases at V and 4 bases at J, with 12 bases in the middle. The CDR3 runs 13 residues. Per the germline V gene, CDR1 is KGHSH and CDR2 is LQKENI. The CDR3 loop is CASSGDQGYEQYF. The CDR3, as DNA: TGTGCCAGCTCAGGAGACCAGGGGTACGAGCAGTACTTC.

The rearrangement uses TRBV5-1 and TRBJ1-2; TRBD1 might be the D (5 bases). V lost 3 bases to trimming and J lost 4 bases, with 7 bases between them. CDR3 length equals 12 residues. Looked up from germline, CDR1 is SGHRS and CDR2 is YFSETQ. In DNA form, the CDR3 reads TGCGCCAGCAGCTCGGGGGGCTATGGCTACACCTTC. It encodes CASSSGGYGYTF.

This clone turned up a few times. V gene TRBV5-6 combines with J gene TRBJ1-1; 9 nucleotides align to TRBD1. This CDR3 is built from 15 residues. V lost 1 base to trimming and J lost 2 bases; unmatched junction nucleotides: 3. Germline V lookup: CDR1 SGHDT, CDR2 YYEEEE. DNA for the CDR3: TGTGCCAGCAGCTTGAGGGACAGGGATAACACTGAAGCTTTCTTT. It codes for CASSLRDRDNTEAFF.

CDR3 region: CASSQGPFPTNEKLFF. In nucleotides, the CDR3 is TGCGCCAGCAGCCAGGGTCCCTTCCCAACTAATGAAAAACTGTTTTTT. V and J are TRBV5-1 and TRBJ1-4, with D possibly TRBD1 on 5 matching bases. V lost 4 bases and J lost 0, with 13 bases in between. CDR1 and CDR2 from the germline V gene are SGHRS and YFSETQ. The CDR3 contains 16 residues.

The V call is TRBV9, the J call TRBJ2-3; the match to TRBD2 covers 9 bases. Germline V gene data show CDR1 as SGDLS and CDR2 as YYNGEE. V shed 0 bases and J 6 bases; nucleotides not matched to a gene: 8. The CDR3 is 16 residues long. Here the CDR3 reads CASSVEARGGRDTQYF. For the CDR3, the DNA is TGTGCCAGCAGCGTAGAGGCGCGGGGGGGCCGGGATACGCAGTATTTT.

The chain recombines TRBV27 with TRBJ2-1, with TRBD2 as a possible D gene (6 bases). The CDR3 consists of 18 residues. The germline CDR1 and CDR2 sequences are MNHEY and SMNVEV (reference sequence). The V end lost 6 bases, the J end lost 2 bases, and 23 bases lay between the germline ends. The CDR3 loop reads CASSRTAPGTETYNEQFF. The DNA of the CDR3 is TGTGCCAGCAGCCGCACGGCCCCCGGGACTGAGACCTACAATGAGCAGTTCTTC.

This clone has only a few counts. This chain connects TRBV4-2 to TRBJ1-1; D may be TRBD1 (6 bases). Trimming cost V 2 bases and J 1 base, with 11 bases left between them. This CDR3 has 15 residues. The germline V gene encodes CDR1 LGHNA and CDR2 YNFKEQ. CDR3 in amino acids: CASSQPGQPNTEAFF. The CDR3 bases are TGTGCCAGCAGCCAACCAGGACAGCCGAACACTGAAGCTTTCTTT.

The CDR3: CASSQSVGGFF. CDR3 bases: TGTGCCAGCAGCCAATCGGTAGGCGGGTTCTTC. The chain recombines TRBV11-2 with TRBJ2-1; D gene unclear. The CDR3 length is 11 residues. Germline loops: CDR1 SGHAT, CDR2 FQNNGV. V was cut by 5 bases and J by 15 bases, with 14 bases left in between.